The entry below describes one TCR beta chain. Its antigen is still unknown. Sequencing was performed with immunoSEQ multiplex PCR; in TCRdb, only in-frame clones are kept and a portion is missing. The sample carries almost 65,000 clones, about nine tenths recorded once. The sample is drawn from a study of T cells in localized non-small cell lung cancer. The CDR3 covers 17 residues. CDR1 and CDR2 (germline): SGHNT, YYREEE (reference sequence). Trimming shortened V by 2 bases and J by 3 bases, and 19 bases separated the two germline ends. Overall study results and limits: Across samples, adjacent lung featured a median roughly 56 of the top 100 tumor clones.

This specimen was peripheral blood, taken before any cancer treatment. This chain joins TRBV5-4 and TRBJ2-3; D gene unclear. This receptor was taken from a woman between 40 and 69 years old with stage I lung adenocarcinoma. This CDR3 reads CASSLGLDQSNTDTQYF. The CDR3 nucleotides read TGTGCCAGCAGCTTAGGGTTGGACCAAAGCAATACAGATACGCAGTATTTT.